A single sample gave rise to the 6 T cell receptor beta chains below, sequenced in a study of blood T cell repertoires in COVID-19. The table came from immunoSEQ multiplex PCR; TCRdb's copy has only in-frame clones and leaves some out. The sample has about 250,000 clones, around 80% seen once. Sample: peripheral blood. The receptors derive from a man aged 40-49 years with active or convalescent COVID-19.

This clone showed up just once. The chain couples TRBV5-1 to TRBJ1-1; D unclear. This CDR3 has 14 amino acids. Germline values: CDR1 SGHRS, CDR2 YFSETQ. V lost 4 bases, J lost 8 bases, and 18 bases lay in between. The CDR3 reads CASSQRTDGGEAFF. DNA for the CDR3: TGCGCCAGCAGCCAGCGGACGGATGGAGGGGAAGCTTTCTTT.

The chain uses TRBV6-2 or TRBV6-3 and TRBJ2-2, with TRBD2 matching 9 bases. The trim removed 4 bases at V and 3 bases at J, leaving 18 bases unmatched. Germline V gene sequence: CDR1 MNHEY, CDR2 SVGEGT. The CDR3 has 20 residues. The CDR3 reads CASSSAYSGLAPRHTGELFF. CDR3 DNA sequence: TGTGCCAGCAGTTCCGCTTACTCGGGACTAGCTCCTAGACACACCGGGGAGCTGTTTTTT.

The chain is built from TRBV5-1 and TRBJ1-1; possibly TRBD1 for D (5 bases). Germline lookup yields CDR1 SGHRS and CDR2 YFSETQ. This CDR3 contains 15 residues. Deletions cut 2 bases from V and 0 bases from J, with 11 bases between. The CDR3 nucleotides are TGCGCCAGCAGCTTTCAGGGATCTTTGAACACTGAAGCTTTCTTT. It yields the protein CASSFQGSLNTEAFF.

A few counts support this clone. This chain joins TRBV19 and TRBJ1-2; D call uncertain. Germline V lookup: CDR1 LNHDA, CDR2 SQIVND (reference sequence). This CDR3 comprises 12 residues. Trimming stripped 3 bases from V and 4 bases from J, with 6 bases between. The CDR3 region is CASSINSYGYTF. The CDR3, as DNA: TGTGCCAGTAGTATTAACAGCTATGGCTACACCTTC.

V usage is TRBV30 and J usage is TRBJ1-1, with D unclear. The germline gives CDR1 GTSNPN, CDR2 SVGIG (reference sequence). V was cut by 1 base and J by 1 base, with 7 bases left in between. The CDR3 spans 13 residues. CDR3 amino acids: CAWSGSRNTEAFF. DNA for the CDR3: TGTGCCTGGAGTGGTTCTAGGAACACTGAAGCTTTCTTT.

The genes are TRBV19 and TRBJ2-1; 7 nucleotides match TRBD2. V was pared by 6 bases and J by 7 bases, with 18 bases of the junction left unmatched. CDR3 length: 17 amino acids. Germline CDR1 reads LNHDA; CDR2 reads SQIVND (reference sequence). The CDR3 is CASRHGGTAPGGNEQFF. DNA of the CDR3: TGTGCCAGTAGGCACGGTGGGACGGCCCCGGGGGGTAATGAGCAGTTCTTC.